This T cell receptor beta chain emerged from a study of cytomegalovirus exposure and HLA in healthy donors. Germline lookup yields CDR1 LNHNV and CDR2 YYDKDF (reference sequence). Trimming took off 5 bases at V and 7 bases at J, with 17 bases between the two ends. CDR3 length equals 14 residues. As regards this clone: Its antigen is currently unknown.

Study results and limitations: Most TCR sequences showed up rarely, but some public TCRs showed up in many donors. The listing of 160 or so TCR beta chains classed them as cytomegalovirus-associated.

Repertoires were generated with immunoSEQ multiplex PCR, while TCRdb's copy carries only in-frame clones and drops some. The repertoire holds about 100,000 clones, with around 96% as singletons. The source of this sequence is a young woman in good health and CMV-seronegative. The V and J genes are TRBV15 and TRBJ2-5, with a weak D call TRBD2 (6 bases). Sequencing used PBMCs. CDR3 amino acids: CATSDSGLPGTQYF. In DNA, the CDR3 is TGTGCCACCAGCGACTCGGGACTCCCAGGGACCCAGTACTTC.